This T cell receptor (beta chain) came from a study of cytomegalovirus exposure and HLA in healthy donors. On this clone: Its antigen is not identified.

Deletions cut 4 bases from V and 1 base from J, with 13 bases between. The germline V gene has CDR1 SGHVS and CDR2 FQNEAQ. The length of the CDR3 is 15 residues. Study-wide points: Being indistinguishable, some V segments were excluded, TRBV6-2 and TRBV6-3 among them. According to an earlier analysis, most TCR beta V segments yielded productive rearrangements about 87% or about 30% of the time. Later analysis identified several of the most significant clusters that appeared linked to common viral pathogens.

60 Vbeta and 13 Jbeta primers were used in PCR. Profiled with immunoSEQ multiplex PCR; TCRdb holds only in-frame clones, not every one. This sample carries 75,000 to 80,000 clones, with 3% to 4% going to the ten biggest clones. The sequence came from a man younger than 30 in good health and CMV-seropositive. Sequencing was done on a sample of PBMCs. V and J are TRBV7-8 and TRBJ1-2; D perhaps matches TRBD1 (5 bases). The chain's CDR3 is CASSSLTDFNYGYTF. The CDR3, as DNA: TGTGCCAGCAGCTCTCTGACAGACTTTAACTATGGCTACACCTTC.